Below, one T cell receptor (beta chain) is given with its context. This clone was observed once. Its specific antigen is unknown. No per-base quality is available; no much larger clone lies one base away. The sample belongs to a study of T cell responses to AZD1222 COVID-19 vaccine (dated by TCRdb to about 2021). Notes on the research overall: A total of under 250 trial participants underwent TCR sequencing, of whom some 200 had received two doses of AZD1222 and around 26 had received two doses of the MenACWY control vaccine. Trial participants were enrolled by age into subgroups of 18-55, 56-69 and 70-plus years, and around 150, 28 and 57 TCR-sequenced participants, respectively, were included in these subgroups. General conclusions and limits of the study: Reportedly, close to half of the unique spike-specific TCRs recognized epitopes lying outside the regions that are mutated in the B.1.351 and B.1.1.7 variants. The 56-69-year group was small, and its depth increase did not reach significance, likely because of low power. Participants were mostly white British, with more females than males. The authors suggested clonal diversity may have been underestimated. Because no samples from the day 14 peak response were available, repertoires could be characterized only after the peak T cell response. A significant rise in spike-specific TCR breadth and depth was observed after two AZD1222 doses relative to day 0 and relative to MenACWY recipients. CD4 TCRs associated with the vaccine covered the entire spike protein, and the dominant responses were in regions 160-218 and 743-854. Conclusions about previously exposed vaccinees are limited because only six or seven AZD1222 recipients were SARS-CoV-2 seropositive at baseline.

The CDR3 regions of human TCRbeta chains were analyzed by immunosequencing. The paper's processing steps were these. Repertoire TCRs were matched against a reference library of SARS-CoV-2-specific TCRs generated with the MIRA antigen-specificity platform. Breadth was defined as the fraction of unique TCRs that were SARS-CoV-2-associated, and depth was defined as the fraction of total T cells that were SARS-CoV-2-associated. Using the MIRA data, each spike-specific TCR was assigned both to the spike region to which the TCR was reactive and to a CD4 or CD8 class. Log10-transformed breadth and depth values were compared by one-way ANOVA with Sidak's multiple comparisons tests. TCRdb mirrors the immuneACCESS table, restricted to in-frame sequences. Some clones are absent from its copies; in checked studies, under half trace to an unresolved V gene, and the reason for the others is unknown. V and J calls and clone size are as listed in that table; D and trimming were resolved from the DNA. The sample table holds around 150,000 clones, of which 85% to 90% were seen once. Of the sample, approximately 4.5% is held by the ten largest clones.

Taken with the paper, the label for time point translates to: about 28 days (+/-7) after the second vaccine dose. AZD1222 recipients given second doses at about 4 weeks or at about 12 weeks were pooled, since spike-specific TCR depth and breadth were not found to differ between the two schedules. The vaccinee samples were drawn from two UK trials, COV001 and COV002, one of which was a single-blind randomized controlled phase 2/3 trial testing AZD1222 (ChAdOx1 nCoV-19) in healthy adults. For TCRbeta chain sequencing, PBMC samples were collected from trial participants at day 0 and at day 28 after the second dose. The CDR3 measures 14 amino acids from cysteine to phenylalanine. The entry retains the CDR3 DNA only, 42 bases that are in frame from base 1. V is clipped by 7 bases and J by 7 bases, and the sequence between their germline boundaries is 16 bases long. As encoded in the germline V gene (reference sequence), CDR1 is MNHNY while CDR2 is SVGAGI.

The sequence derives from an adult who received the AZD1222 COVID-19 vaccine. The chain uses TRBV6-6 and TRBJ2-2; possibly the D gene is TRBD2, per 6 matching bases. Here the sequenced sample was peripheral blood, taken 28 days after the second AZD1222 dose. The DNA is as follows: TGTGCCAGCATGGGACTTATCCTAGACGGGGAGCTGTTTTTT. The resulting protein is CASMGLILDGELFF.